Listed below are T cell receptor beta chains from one sample, sequenced in a study of blood T cell repertoires in COVID-19. Libraries were prepared by immunoSEQ multiplex PCR; TCRdb keeps only in-frame clonotypes and omits some of them. The table has around 400,000 clones, under 85% seen once. Specimen: PBMCs or T cells enriched from blood (not recorded which). These receptors were obtained from a woman aged 45-65 years who had recovered from COVID-19. CDR3s leave out the opening cysteine and the closing phenylalanine or tryptophan. The size entry is marked missing in some rows and otherwise reads once, few, many or a size class.

TRBV5-1	-	ASSFNPTGVGNQPQH
TRBV3-1/TRBV3-2	-	ASSQGTGENEKLF
TRBV18	-	ASSPPLGGLNSGNTIY
TRBV19	-	ASSKTGYEQY
TRBV6-5	-	ASSSRDRGLNQPQH
TRBV19	-	ASRPTGVATEAF
TRBV9	-	ASSWDPEGTEAF
TRBV4-1	-	ASSQGGRVY
TRBV29-1	-	TVDTTYNEQF
TRBV3-1/TRBV3-2	-	ASSQDLGVSSGNTIY
TRBV5-4	-	ASSLTGGFNTGELF
TRBV7-2	-	ASSLAPGGGNGYT
TRBV4-3	few	ASSQDGGIGSPLH
TRBV7-9	few	ASSTQGSNYGYT
TRBV5-1	-	ASSPEGWLAGIYEQY
TRBV5-1	-	ASSPDRDYGYT
TRBV7-3	-	ASSSGVPHEQY
TRBV27	-	ASSLRGIYGYT
TRBV9	once	ASSAIDTSATEAF
TRBV5-1	-	ASSQRASGKNYEQY
TRBV6-2/TRBV6-3	-	ASSYPTSGRKGNEQF
TRBV30	-	AWSVRPGGLDGYT
TRBV7-2	few	ASSPDSFKQF
TRBV3-1/TRBV3-2	-	ASSHTGGFGNTIY
TRBV7-2	-	ASSLVGRTGGDGYT
TRBV29-1	-	SVEETSKVVYEQY
TRBV7-9	-	ASSLLGGQGTEAF
TRBV19	-	ASSSYSGFNTEVF
TRBV6-6	-	ASSLSLYTEAF
TRBV3-1/TRBV3-2	-	ASSQGFRDSRGLD
TRBV19	-	ASSIDRGQYYGYT
TRBV6-2/TRBV6-3	-	ASGPHRDNPYEQY
TRBV30	-	AWSGDTGVSGNTIY
TRBV19	-	ASSRATEAF
TRBV18	-	ASSPSLAGEGDTQY
TRBV12-3/TRBV12-4	-	ATRGGAYGYT
TRBV19	-	ASSTAGGDYGYT
TRBV30	-	AWKQRYYGYT
TRBV4-3	-	ASSQAGSSGNTIY
TRBV24-1	-	ATSDFTYEQY
TRBV4-2	-	ASSRVAGGPNTGELF
TRBV5-1	-	ASFEGGTHTQY
TRBV30	-	AWRSSGTINEQF